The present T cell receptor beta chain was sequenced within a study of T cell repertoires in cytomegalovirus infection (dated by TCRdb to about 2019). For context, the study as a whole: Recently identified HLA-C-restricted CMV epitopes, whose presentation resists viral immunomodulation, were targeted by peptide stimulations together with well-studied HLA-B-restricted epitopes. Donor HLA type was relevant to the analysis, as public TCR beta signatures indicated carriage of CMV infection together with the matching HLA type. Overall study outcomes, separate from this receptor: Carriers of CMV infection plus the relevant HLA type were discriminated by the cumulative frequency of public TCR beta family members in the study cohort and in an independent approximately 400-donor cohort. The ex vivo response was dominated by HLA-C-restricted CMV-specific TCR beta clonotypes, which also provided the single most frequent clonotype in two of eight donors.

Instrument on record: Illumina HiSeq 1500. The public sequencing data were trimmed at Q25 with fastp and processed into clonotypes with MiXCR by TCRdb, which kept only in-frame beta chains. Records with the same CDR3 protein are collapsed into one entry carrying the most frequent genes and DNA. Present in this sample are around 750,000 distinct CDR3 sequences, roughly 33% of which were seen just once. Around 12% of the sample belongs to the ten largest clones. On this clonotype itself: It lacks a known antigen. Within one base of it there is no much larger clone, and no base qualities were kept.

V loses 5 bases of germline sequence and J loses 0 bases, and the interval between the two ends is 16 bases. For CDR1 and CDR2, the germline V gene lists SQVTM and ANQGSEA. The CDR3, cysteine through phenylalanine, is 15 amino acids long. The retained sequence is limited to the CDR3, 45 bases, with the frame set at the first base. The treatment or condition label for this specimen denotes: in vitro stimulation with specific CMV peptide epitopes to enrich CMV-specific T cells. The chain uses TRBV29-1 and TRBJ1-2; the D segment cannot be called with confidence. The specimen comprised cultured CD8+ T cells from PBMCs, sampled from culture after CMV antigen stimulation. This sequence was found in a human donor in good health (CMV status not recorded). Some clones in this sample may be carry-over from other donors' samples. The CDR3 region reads CSVPVGPFANYGYTF. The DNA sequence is TGCAGCGTTCCGGTTGGACCCTTCGCTAACTATGGCTACACCTTC. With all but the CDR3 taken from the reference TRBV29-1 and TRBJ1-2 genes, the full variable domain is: SAVISQKPSRDICQRGTSLTIQCQVDSQVTMMFWYRQQPGQSLTLIATANQGSEATYESGFVIDKFPISRPNLTFSTLTVSNMSPEDSSIYLCSVPVGPFANYGYTFGSGTRLTVV.